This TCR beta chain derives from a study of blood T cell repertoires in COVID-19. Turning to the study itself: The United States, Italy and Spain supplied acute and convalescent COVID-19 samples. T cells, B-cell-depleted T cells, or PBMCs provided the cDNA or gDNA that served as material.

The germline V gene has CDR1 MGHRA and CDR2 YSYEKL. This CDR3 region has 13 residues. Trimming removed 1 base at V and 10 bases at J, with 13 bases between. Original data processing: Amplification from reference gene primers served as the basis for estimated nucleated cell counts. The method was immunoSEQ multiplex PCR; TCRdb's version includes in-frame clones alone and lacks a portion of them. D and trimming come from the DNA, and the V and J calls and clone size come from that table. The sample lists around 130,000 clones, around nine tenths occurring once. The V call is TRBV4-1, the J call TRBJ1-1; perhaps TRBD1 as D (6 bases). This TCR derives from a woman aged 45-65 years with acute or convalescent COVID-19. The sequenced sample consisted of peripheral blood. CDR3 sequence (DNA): TGCGCCAGCAGCCAAGGGGGGCAGGTAAGAGCTTTCTTT. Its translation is CASSQGGQVRAFF.